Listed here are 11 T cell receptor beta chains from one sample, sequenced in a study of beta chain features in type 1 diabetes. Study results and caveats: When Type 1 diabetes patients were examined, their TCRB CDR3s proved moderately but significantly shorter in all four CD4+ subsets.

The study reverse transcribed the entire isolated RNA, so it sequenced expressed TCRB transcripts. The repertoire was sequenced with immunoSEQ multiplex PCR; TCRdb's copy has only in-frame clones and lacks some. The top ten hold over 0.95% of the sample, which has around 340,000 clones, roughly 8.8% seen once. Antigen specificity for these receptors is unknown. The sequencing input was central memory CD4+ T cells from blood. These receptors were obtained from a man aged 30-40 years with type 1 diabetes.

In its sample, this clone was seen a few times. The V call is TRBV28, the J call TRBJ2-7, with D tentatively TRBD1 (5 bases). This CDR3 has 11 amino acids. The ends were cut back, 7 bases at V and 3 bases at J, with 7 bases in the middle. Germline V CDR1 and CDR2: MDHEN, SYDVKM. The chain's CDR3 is CASTGFYEQYF. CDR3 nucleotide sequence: TGTGCCAGCACAGGGTTCTACGAGCAGTACTTC.

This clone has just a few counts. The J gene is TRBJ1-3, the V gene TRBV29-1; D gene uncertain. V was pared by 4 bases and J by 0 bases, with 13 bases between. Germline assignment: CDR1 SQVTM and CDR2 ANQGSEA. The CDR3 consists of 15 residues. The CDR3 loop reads CSVASPGFSGNTIYF. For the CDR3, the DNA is TGCAGCGTTGCATCTCCGGGTTTCTCTGGAAACACCATATATTTT.

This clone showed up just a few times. CDR3 amino acids: CASSQGSSYEQYF. CDR3 in DNA: TGCGCCAGCAGCCAGGGGAGCTCCTACGAGCAGTACTTC. The chain carries TRBV4-3 and TRBJ2-7, with D perhaps TRBD2 (5 bases). The CDR3 has 13 residues. V was pared by 3 bases and J by 0 bases, with 6 bases between. The V gene's germline CDR1 is LGHNA and CDR2 YSLEER.

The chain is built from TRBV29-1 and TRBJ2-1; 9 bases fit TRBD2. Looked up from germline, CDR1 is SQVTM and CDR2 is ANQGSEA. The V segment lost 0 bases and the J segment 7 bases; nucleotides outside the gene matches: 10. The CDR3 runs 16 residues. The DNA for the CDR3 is TGCAGCGTTGAAGATTGGGGGAGCGGGGGGAATAATGAGCAGTTCTTC. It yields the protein CSVEDWGSGGNNEQFF.

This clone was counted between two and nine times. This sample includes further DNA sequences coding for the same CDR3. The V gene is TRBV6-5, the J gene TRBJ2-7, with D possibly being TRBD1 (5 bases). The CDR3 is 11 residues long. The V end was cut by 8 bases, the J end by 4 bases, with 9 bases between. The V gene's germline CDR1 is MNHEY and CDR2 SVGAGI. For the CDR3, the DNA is TGTGCCAGCGGACATGCGTACGAGCAGTACTTC. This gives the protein CASGHAYEQYF.

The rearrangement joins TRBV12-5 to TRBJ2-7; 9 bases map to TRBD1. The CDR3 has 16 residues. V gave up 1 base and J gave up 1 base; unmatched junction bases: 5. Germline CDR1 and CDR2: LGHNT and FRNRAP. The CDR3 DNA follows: TGTGCTAGTGGTTTGGGTCCGGGACAGGGTTCCTACGAGCAGTACTTC. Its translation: CASGLGPGQGSYEQYF.

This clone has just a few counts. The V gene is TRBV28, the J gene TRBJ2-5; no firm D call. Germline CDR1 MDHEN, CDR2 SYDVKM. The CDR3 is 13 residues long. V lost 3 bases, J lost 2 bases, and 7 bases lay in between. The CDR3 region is CASSLGIQETQYF. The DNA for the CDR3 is TGTGCCAGCAGTTTGGGAATACAAGAGACCCAGTACTTC. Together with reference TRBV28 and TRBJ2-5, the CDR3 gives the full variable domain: DVKVTQSSRYLVKRTGEKVFLECVQDMDHENMFWYRQDPGLGLRLIYFSYDVKMKEKGDIPEGYSVSREKKERFSLILESASTNQTSMYLCASSLGIQETQYFGPGTRLLVL.

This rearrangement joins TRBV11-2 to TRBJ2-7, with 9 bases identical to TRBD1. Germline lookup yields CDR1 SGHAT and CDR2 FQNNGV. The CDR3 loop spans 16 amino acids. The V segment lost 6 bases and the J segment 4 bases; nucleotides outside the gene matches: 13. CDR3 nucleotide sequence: TGTGCCAGCAGTCCCCTCGCCTGGACAGGGGAATACGAGCAGTACTTC. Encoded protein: CASSPLAWTGEYEQYF.

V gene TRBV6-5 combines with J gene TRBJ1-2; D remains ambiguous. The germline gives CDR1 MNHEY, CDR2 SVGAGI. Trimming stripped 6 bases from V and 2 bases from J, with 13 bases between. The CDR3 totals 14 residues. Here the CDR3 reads CASRPRRANYGYTF. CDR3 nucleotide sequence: TGTGCCAGCAGGCCCAGGAGGGCAAACTATGGCTACACCTTC.

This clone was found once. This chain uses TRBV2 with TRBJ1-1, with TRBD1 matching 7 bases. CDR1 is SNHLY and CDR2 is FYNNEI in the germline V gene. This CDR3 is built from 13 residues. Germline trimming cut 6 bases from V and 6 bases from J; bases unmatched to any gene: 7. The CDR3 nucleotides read TGTGCCAGCAGCGCAACAGGGGTTGCTGAAGCTTTCTTT. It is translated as CASSATGVAEAFF. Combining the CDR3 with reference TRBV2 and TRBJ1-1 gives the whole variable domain EPEVTQTPSHQVTQMGQEVILRCVPISNHLYFYWYRQILGQKVEFLVSFYNNEISEKSEIFDDQFSVERPDGSNFTLKIRSTKLEDSAMYFCASSATGVAEAFFGQGTRLTVV.

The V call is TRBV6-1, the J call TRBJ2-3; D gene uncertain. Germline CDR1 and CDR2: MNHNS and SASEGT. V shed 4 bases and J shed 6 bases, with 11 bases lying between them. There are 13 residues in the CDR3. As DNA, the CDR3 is TGTGCCAGCAGTGTGCGACAAGGCGATACGCAGTATTTT. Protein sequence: CASSVRQGDTQYF.